This entry describes one T cell receptor (beta chain). This specimen belongs to a study of CD8 T cells in Susac syndrome. Negative isolation was used for CD8+ and CD4+ T cells, and FACS enrichment was applied to TEMRA cells. V lost 2 bases and J 4 bases, leaving 12 bases between the germline ends. Germline CDR1 is SGHRS and CDR2 is YFSETQ. This CDR3 has 15 amino acids. Reverse transcription of 0.5 to 1 ug RNA was performed with random hexamers. Amplification of TCR beta CDR3 was carried out by immunoSEQ multiplex PCR, which covered 54 Vbeta and 13 Jbeta segments. A single record per CDR3 protein comes from TCRdb applying MiXCR to the immunoSEQ multiplex PCR reads. The sample lists about 200,000 distinct CDR3 sequences; around 96% were seen once.

This chain uses TRBV5-1 with TRBJ2-2; D possibly corresponds to TRBD2 (5 bases). This clonotype was sampled from a human donor with multiple sclerosis. The sequenced material came from CD4+ T cells from PBMCs. The CDR3 is CASSFGGRATGELFF. DNA for the CDR3: TGCGCCAGCAGCTTCGGTGGGCGGGCCACCGGGGAGCTGTTTTTT.